This entry describes one T cell receptor beta chain. This sample is drawn from a study of blood T cell repertoires in COVID-19. Study processing details: Using reference gene primer amplification, nucleated cell counts were estimated. Repertoires were generated with immunoSEQ multiplex PCR, while TCRdb's copy carries only in-frame clones and drops some. V and J calls plus clone size are reproduced from that table; the DNA served to infer D and trimming. The sample consists of around 130,000 clones, approximately 90% of them appearing once. Trimming took off 4 bases at V and 3 bases at J, with 12 bases between the two ends. CDR1 SNHLY and CDR2 FYNNEI come from the germline V gene. This CDR3 contains 14 residues.

The receptor was isolated from a man aged 70 or older with active COVID-19. The sample consisted of peripheral blood. The chain is built from TRBV2 and TRBJ1-1, with a possible D match to TRBD1 (6 bases). Written as DNA, the CDR3 is TGTGCCAGCAGTGGGCACAGGGCGTACACTGAAGCTTTCTTT. This translates into CASSGHRAYTEAFF.